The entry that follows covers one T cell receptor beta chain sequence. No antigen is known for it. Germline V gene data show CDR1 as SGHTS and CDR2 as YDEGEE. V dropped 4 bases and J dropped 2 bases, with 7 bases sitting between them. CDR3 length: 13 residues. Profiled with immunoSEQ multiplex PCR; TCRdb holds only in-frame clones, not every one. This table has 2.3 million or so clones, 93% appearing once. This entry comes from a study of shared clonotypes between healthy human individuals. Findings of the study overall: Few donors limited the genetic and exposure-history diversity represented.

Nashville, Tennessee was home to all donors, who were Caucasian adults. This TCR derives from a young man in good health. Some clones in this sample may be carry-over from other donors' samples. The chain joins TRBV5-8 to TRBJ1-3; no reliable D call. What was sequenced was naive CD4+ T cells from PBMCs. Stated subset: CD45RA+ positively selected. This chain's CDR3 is CASSRRAGNTIYF. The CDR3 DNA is TGTGCCAGCAGCCGGAGGGCTGGAAACACCATATATTTT.